These 13 T cell receptor beta chains came from one sample sequenced in a study of beta chain features in type 1 diabetes. Every isolated RNA sample was fully reverse transcribed, so sequencing captured expressed TCRB transcripts. Using immunoSEQ multiplex PCR, the repertoire was profiled, and TCRdb retains in-frame clones only, with some absent. The sample yields over 700,000 clones, about 17% seen once. Material: naive CD4+ T cells from blood. The source is a young woman in good health.

The V gene is TRBV5-1, the J gene TRBJ2-5; D might be TRBD1 or TRBD2, each matching 5 bases. Trimming took off 1 base at V and 5 bases at J, with 12 bases between the two ends. The CDR3 extends over 14 amino acids. Germline V gives CDR1 SGHRS, CDR2 YFSETQ. The CDR3, as DNA: TGCGCCAGCAGCTTGTCCGGGGCCGGGGAGACCCAGTACTTC. It specifies CASSLSGAGETQYF.

The V call is TRBV5-1, the J call TRBJ2-2; tentatively, D is TRBD1 (5 bases). The CDR3 covers 16 residues. CDR1 is SGHRS, CDR2 YFSETQ, per germline. The ends were cut back, 0 bases at V and 0 bases at J, with 9 bases in the middle. The CDR3 bases are TGCGCCAGCAGCTTGGCTGGACACGCGAACACCGGGGAGCTGTTTTTT. Protein sequence: CASSLAGHANTGELFF.

This clone was seen only a few times. The chain is built from TRBV18 and TRBJ1-4; D is unclear. Trimming took 3 bases from V and 1 from J, leaving 3 bases between them. Germline CDR1 is KGHSH and CDR2 is LQKENI. The CDR3 is made up of 13 amino acids. CDR3 bases: TGTGCCAGCTCACCTCAAACTAATGAAAAACTGTTTTTT. It specifies CASSPQTNEKLFF.

This clone has just a few counts. The rearrangement joins TRBV7-9 to TRBJ2-2; TRBD1 might be the D (6 bases). CDR1 and CDR2 (germline): SEHNR, FQNEAQ (reference sequence). This CDR3 contains 18 residues. V lost 1 base and J 5 bases, leaving 20 bases between the germline ends. CDR3 in amino acids: CASSLGTTAGARTGELFF. DNA for the CDR3: TGTGCCAGCAGCTTAGGGACGACGGCAGGGGCAAGGACCGGGGAGCTGTTTTTT.

A few counts support this clone. This sequence joins TRBV7-9 and TRBJ1-1, with unresolved D. CDR1 SEHNR and CDR2 FQNEAQ come from the germline V gene (reference sequence). V lost 5 bases to trimming and J lost 1 base, with 8 bases between them. The CDR3 extends over 13 amino acids. CDR3 in DNA: TGTGCCAGCAGCGAAGTGCAGAACACTGAAGCTTTCTTT. Translation gives CASSEVQNTEAFF.

Only a few counts were recorded for this clone. The CDR3: CASSKGLNTEAFF. In DNA, the CDR3 is TGTGCCAGCAGCAAGGGCTTGAACACTGAAGCTTTCTTT. This chain connects TRBV7-3 to TRBJ1-1; D gene ambiguous. The CDR3 extends over 13 amino acids. Trimming took off 5 bases at V and 0 bases at J, with 7 bases between the two ends. Per the germline V gene, CDR1 is SGHTA and CDR2 is FQGTGA.

This chain links TRBV7-2 with TRBJ2-3; D may be TRBD2 (6 bases). Trimming took off 5 bases at V and 4 bases at J, with 13 bases between the two ends. The CDR3 loop spans 14 amino acids. Germline V CDR1 and CDR2: SGHTA, FQGNSA. CDR3 amino acids: CASSLGPGADTQYF. DNA of the CDR3: TGTGCCAGCAGCCTGGGACCGGGGGCAGATACGCAGTATTTT.

The genes are TRBV15 and TRBJ1-1, with no clear D. Germline V gene lookup returns CDR1 LNHNV and CDR2 YYDKDF (reference sequence). Trimming removed 3 bases at V and 0 bases at J, with 11 bases between. This CDR3 spans 15 amino acids. The chain's CDR3 is CATSRLSEMNTEAFF. The CDR3 DNA sequence: TGTGCCACCAGCAGGTTGAGCGAAATGAACACTGAAGCTTTCTTT.

This clone was seen only a few times. This chain links TRBV7-2 with TRBJ2-5; the D gene is possibly TRBD1 (5 bases). The V end was cut by 6 bases, the J end by 1 base, with 12 bases between. Germline V gives CDR1 SGHTA, CDR2 FQGNSA. The CDR3 is 14 amino acids. CDR3 sequence reads: CASSRDRGQETQYF. The CDR3 DNA reads as TGTGCCAGCAGTCGAGACAGAGGCCAAGAGACCCAGTACTTC.

V is TRBV14 and J is TRBJ2-2, with a weak D call TRBD1 (5 bases). The CDR3 sequence is 14 residues long. Germline CDR1 and CDR2: SGHDN and FVKESK. V was trimmed by 2 bases and J by 6 bases, leaving 10 bases between them. CDR3 sequence reads: CASSQSGYPGELFF. The CDR3 region has the DNA TGTGCCAGCAGCCAATCAGGGTACCCCGGGGAGCTGTTTTTT.

This clone was counted a few times. The V and J genes are TRBV18 and TRBJ1-1; D gene unclear. CDR1 is KGHSH, CDR2 LQKENI, per germline. This CDR3 is 12 amino acids long. Trimming took 5 bases from V and 0 from J, leaving 4 bases between them. The CDR3 DNA follows: TGTGCCAGCTCAGTCATGAACACTGAAGCTTTCTTT. Its protein is CASSVMNTEAFF.

The chain uses TRBV9 and TRBJ2-5, with 10 positions matching TRBD1. This CDR3 comprises 14 residues. J lost 7 bases, V lost 5 bases, and 8 bases had no gene match. Germline CDR1 and CDR2: SGDLS and YYNGEE. CDR3 sequence reads: CASRETGGEGTQYF. The CDR3 DNA reads TGTGCCAGCAGAGAGACAGGGGGCGAGGGGACCCAGTACTTC.

This clone was observed a handful of times. The rearrangement joins TRBV21-1 to TRBJ2-4; TRBD2 reflects the table's D call only, with no check against the DNA. TRBV21-1 is a pseudogene. This CDR3 region has 14 residues. CDR3 region: CARGTSGSLQFQYF. DNA of the CDR3: TGTGCCAGGGGGACTAGCGGGAGTCTCCAGTTTCAGTACTTC.